What follows are 20 T cell receptor beta chains derived from one specimen sequenced in a study of regulatory T cells. Study observations and caveats: In CD3G-deficient patients, conventional CD4+ T cells were enriched for hydrophobic CDR3 residues at positions 6 and 7.

These TCRs are of unknown antigen specificity. Primers: 52 TRBV forward and 13 TRBJ reverse. The data were produced by immunoSEQ multiplex PCR, yet TCRdb's version contains in-frame clones alone and is incomplete. The sample consists of nearly 30,000 clones, less than 95% of them appearing once. The sample was conventional CD4+ T cells sorted from blood. All receptors derive from a young adult with CD3G deficiency.

The chain couples TRBV28 to TRBJ2-3; either TRBD1 or TRBD2 may supply D (5 bases each). The V gene lost 6 bases and the J gene lost 14 bases, with 24 bases spanning the gap. Germline CDR1 MDHEN, CDR2 SYDVKM. The CDR3 contains 14 residues. The CDR3 DNA reads as TGTGCCAGCAGCCAAGACGGGGCCCTCCCTATTCCGTATTTT. Encoded protein: CASSQDGALPIPYF.

J is TRBJ2-1 and V is TRBV6-1, with 8 bases that match TRBD2. The CDR3 has 11 amino acids. Germline-derived CDR1 and CDR2 are MNHNS and SASEGT. Germline trimming cut 7 bases from V and 11 bases from J; bases unmatched to any gene: 4. This chain's CDR3 is CASTYSGKQFF. DNA for the CDR3: TGTGCCAGCACCTATAGCGGGAAGCAGTTCTTC.

The chain recombines TRBV7-8 with TRBJ2-2, with a possible D match to TRBD2 (5 bases). V lost 3 bases, J lost 8 bases, and 7 bases lay in between. Germline-derived CDR1 and CDR2 are SGHVS and FQNEAQ. CDR3 length: 12 residues. The CDR3 nucleotides read TGTGCCAGCAGCTTCGAGGGAGGGGAGCTGTTTTTT. This gives the protein CASSFEGGELFF.

The J gene is TRBJ2-1, the V gene TRBV19; TRBD2 might be the D (6 bases). Per the germline V gene, CDR1 is LNHDA and CDR2 is SQIVND (reference sequence). Deletions cut 10 bases from V and 0 bases from J, with 16 bases between. This CDR3 is built from 15 residues. The DNA for the CDR3 is TGTGCCACTTCGAGGGGACTCAGCTCCTACAATGAGCAGTTCTTC. It specifies CATSRGLSSYNEQFF.

The CDR3 sequence is CASSSGQPSAGANVLTF. The CDR3, as DNA: TGCGCCAGCAGCTCCGGACAGCCCTCGGCTGGGGCCAACGTCCTGACTTTC. The J gene is TRBJ2-6, the V gene TRBV5-1; D might be TRBD1 (6 bases). Germline V gene lookup returns CDR1 SGHRS and CDR2 YFSETQ. CDR3 length: 17 amino acids. Trimming removed 3 bases at V and 2 bases at J, with 15 bases between.

The J gene is TRBJ2-3, the V gene TRBV29-1, with D hard to call. V was shortened by 1 base and J by 2 bases, with 13 bases between the two germline ends. The CDR3 consists of 15 residues. Germline V CDR1 and CDR2: SQVTM, ANQGSEA. In DNA, the CDR3 is TGCAGCGTTGAAGGGGGTCTTGACATCACAGATACGCAGTATTTT. It codes for CSVEGGLDITDTQYF.

The chain couples TRBV7-9 to TRBJ1-5, with no clear D. V lost 4 bases, J lost 5 bases, and 6 bases lay in between. CDR1 is SEHNR, CDR2 FQNEAQ, per germline (reference sequence). CDR3 length: 12 amino acids. CDR3 region: CASSSGYQPQHF. The CDR3 coding sequence is TGTGCCAGCAGCTCAGGTTATCAGCCCCAGCATTTT.

This clone was seen just once. The V call is TRBV29-1, the J call TRBJ1-1; possible D gene TRBD1, 6 bases. The CDR3 has 12 amino acids. Germline loops: CDR1 SQVTM, CDR2 ANQGSEA. With 6 bases removed from V and 10 bases from J, the gap between germline ends came to 18 bases. The DNA for the CDR3 is TGCAGCGTCCGACAGGCCCCTGGAGGAGCTTTCTTT. It encodes CSVRQAPGGAFF.

This clone came up once. This chain uses TRBV5-1 with TRBJ2-3, with 9 bases fitting TRBD2. V lost 0 bases, J lost 3 bases, and 5 bases stayed unmatched. The CDR3 spans 16 residues. Germline V gene sequence: CDR1 SGHRS, CDR2 YFSETQ. CDR3: CASSLVSGSRTDTQYF. The CDR3 DNA follows: TGCGCCAGCAGCTTGGTTAGCGGGAGCAGGACAGATACGCAGTATTTT. Using reference TRBV5-1 and TRBJ2-3 for the parts outside the CDR3, the full variable domain is KAGVTQTPRYLIKTRGQQVTLSCSPISGHRSVSWYQQTPGQGLQFLFEYFSETQRNKGNFPGRFSGRQFSNSRSEMNVSTLELGDSALYLCASSLVSGSRTDTQYFGPGTRLTVL.

The chain combines TRBV27 with TRBJ1-1; D is ambiguous. Trimming took 6 bases from V and 7 from J, leaving 12 bases between them. CDR3 length: 12 residues. Germline CDR1 and CDR2: MNHEY and SMNVEV (reference sequence). The CDR3 bases are TGTGCCAGCAGCGAACGTGGGAGTGAAGCTTTCTTT. This codes for CASSERGSEAFF.

This chain uses TRBV7-9 with TRBJ2-1; D is perhaps TRBD1 (6 bases). CDR3 size: 14 residues. The V end was cut by 5 bases, the J end by 9 bases, with 17 bases between. Per the germline V gene, CDR1 is SEHNR and CDR2 is FQNEAQ (reference sequence). This CDR3 reads CASSQDAQGSEQFF. CDR3 coding DNA: TGTGCCAGCAGCCAAGACGCACAGGGAAGTGAGCAGTTCTTC.

The rearrangement joins TRBV9 to TRBJ1-3; no clear D gene. Germline CDR1 is SGDLS and CDR2 is YYNGEE. Trimming removed 0 bases at V and 4 bases at J, with 11 bases between. The CDR3 runs to 15 residues. The CDR3 region is CASSVDRGSGNTIYF. DNA of the CDR3: TGTGCCAGCAGCGTAGATCGGGGATCCGGAAACACCATATATTTT.

The V gene is TRBV6-1, the J gene TRBJ1-1; D is unclear. The V end lost 8 bases, the J end lost 1 base, and 11 bases lay between the germline ends. This CDR3 comprises 13 residues. Per germline, CDR1 MNHNS and CDR2 SASEGT. The CDR3 loop reads CASSPFRNTEAFF. CDR3 nucleotide sequence: TGTGCCAGCTCCCCCTTCCGGAACACTGAAGCTTTCTTT.

The gene calls are TRBV6-1 and TRBJ1-1; D is unresolved. CDR1 is MNHNS, CDR2 SASEGT, per germline. CDR3 length: 14 residues. The V and J ends lost 6 bases and 3 bases respectively, with 14 bases between them. The CDR3 is CASRYTDPDTEAFF. DNA of the CDR3: TGTGCCAGCAGATATACGGACCCAGACACTGAAGCTTTCTTT.

The V and J genes are TRBV5-1 and TRBJ2-3; D is possibly TRBD1 (5 bases). Germline CDR1 SGHRS, CDR2 YFSETQ. The ends were cut back, 4 bases at V and 2 bases at J, with 11 bases in the middle. This CDR3 is 14 amino acids long. The CDR3 loop reads CASSQAGYTDTQYF. CDR3 in DNA: TGCGCCAGCAGCCAAGCAGGGTACACAGATACGCAGTATTTT.

The chain has TRBV20-1 and TRBJ2-3, with no clear D. The V end lost 3 bases, the J end lost 3 bases, and 4 bases lay between the germline ends. Germline CDR1 reads DFQATT; CDR2 reads SNEGSKA (reference sequence). The CDR3 is made up of 11 amino acids. The CDR3 DNA reads TGCAGTGCTAGGAAGACAGATACGCAGTATTTT. As protein: CSARKTDTQYF.

The CDR3 region has the DNA TGCGCCAGCAGCAGCATCGAGGGAGAGACCCAGTACTTC. This translates into CASSSIEGETQYF. The chain is built from TRBV5-1 and TRBJ2-5; D is possibly TRBD2 (5 bases). The CDR3 has 13 amino acids. Between the trimmed V and J ends, which lost 4 bases and 4 bases, there was a span of 11 bases. Germline CDR1 reads SGHRS; CDR2 reads YFSETQ. Full variable domain (rest looked up from reference TRBV5-1 and TRBJ2-5): KAGVTQTPRYLIKTRGQQVTLSCSPISGHRSVSWYQQTPGQGLQFLFEYFSETQRNKGNFPGRFSGRQFSNSRSEMNVSTLELGDSALYLCASSSIEGETQYFGPGTRLLVL.

The chain combines TRBV19 with TRBJ1-2; D ambiguous. This CDR3 comprises 15 residues. CDR1 is LNHDA, CDR2 SQIVND, per germline (reference sequence). Trimming took off 1 base at V and 3 bases at J, with 12 bases between the two ends. CDR3 coding DNA: TGTGCCAGTAGTATAGTCCGGGCAGCGGACTATGGCTACACCTTC. Translation gives CASSIVRAADYGYTF.

The rearrangement joins TRBV6-1 to TRBJ1-2; 8 bases are shared with TRBD1. Germline CDR1 reads MNHNS; CDR2 reads SASEGT. The CDR3 spans 14 residues. Losses at the gene ends were 5 bases for V and 3 bases for J; bases not matched to a gene: 5. In DNA form, the CDR3 reads TGTGCCAGCAGTTCAGGGGGCGCGGACTATGGCTACACCTTC. It codes for CASSSGGADYGYTF.

The J gene is TRBJ2-6, the V gene TRBV30, with D hard to call. Germline V CDR1 and CDR2: GTSNPN, SVGIG (reference sequence). V lost 0 bases and J lost 4, with 4 bases in between. This CDR3 has 13 residues. CDR3 sequence reads: CAWSVRGANVLTF. The DNA of the CDR3 is TGTGCCTGGAGTGTACGCGGGGCCAACGTCCTGACTTTC.